These 26 T cell receptor beta chains were all obtained from the same sample, sequenced in a study of cytomegalovirus exposure and HLA in healthy donors. Primers: 60 Vbeta forward and 13 Jbeta reverse. Libraries were prepared by immunoSEQ multiplex PCR; TCRdb keeps only in-frame clonotypes and omits some of them. The sample has roughly 150,000 clones; approximately 80% are singletons. Specimen: PBMCs. These receptors were collected from a young man in good health and CMV-seropositive.

V and J are TRBV5-6 and TRBJ1-3, with 8 bases that match TRBD1. Germline trimming cut 3 bases from V and 0 bases from J; bases unmatched to any gene: 2. Germline lookup yields CDR1 SGHDT and CDR2 YYEEEE. The CDR3 has 15 amino acids. CDR3 DNA: TGTGCCAGCAGCTATCAGGGGGCCTCTGGAAACACCATATATTTT. This encodes CASSYQGASGNTIYF.

The chain carries TRBV11-2 and TRBJ2-1, with 9 nucleotides matching TRBD1. CDR1 SGHAT and CDR2 FQNNGV come from the germline V gene. Trimming cost V 3 bases and J 16 bases; bases outside gene matches: 4. This CDR3 is built from 11 residues. The CDR3 DNA reads as TGTGCCAGCAGCTTGGGGGACAGGGTTTTCTTC. It codes for CASSLGDRVFF.

V and J are TRBV28 and TRBJ2-5, with TRBD1 matching over 9 bases. CDR3 length: 14 amino acids. Germline values: CDR1 MDHEN, CDR2 SYDVKM. Unmatched junction bases numbered 6, after V lost 6 bases and J lost 4 bases. CDR3 bases: TGTGCCAGCAGATTACAGGGGGCAGGAGAGACCCAGTACTTC. It encodes CASRLQGAGETQYF.

This clone was counted a single time. The V and J genes are TRBV5-1 and TRBJ2-3; D gene uncertain. This CDR3 is 14 amino acids long. Germline V CDR1 and CDR2: SGHRS, YFSETQ. Trimming stripped 0 bases from V and 2 bases from J, with 7 bases between. The CDR3 loop reads CASSLEQFTDTQYF. The CDR3 DNA is TGCGCCAGCAGCTTGGAACAGTTCACAGATACGCAGTATTTT.

A single count supports this clone. This sequence joins TRBV7-9 and TRBJ1-1; perhaps TRBD1 as D (6 bases). The CDR3 runs 15 residues. The germline V gene has CDR1 SEHNR and CDR2 FQNEAQ (reference sequence). V dropped 4 bases and J dropped 4 bases, with 16 bases sitting between them. In nucleotides, the CDR3 is TGTGCCAGCAGCTCGACCGGGACAAGGGGCACTGAAGCTTTCTTT. Protein: CASSSTGTRGTEAFF.

The chain combines TRBV28 with TRBJ2-7; tentative D call: TRBD2 (5 bases). The V and J ends lost 5 bases and 5 bases respectively, with 22 bases between them. From germline, CDR1 is MDHEN and CDR2 SYDVKM. The CDR3 runs 16 residues. In nucleotides, the CDR3 is TGTGCCAGCAGTCCCGGCGGCCGCCGTTCGGGGAACGAGCAGTACTTC. Protein product: CASSPGGRRSGNEQYF.

A few counts support this clone. The rearrangement joins TRBV5-1 to TRBJ2-3, with TRBD2 matching 7 bases. The germline CDR1 and CDR2 sequences are SGHRS and YFSETQ. The junction had 7 bases not matched to a gene; V was cut back by 0 bases and J by 0 bases. The CDR3 has 17 residues. The CDR3 sequence: CASSLVVSGSSTDTQYF. In nucleotides, the CDR3 is TGCGCCAGCAGCTTGGTTGTTAGCGGGTCGAGCACAGATACGCAGTATTTT.

The genes are TRBV5-1 and TRBJ2-7; the D gene is possibly TRBD1 (6 bases). CDR1 and CDR2 (germline): SGHRS, YFSETQ. Trimming removed 1 base at V and 3 bases at J, with 8 bases between. The CDR3 extends over 13 amino acids. Here the CDR3 reads CASSLNRDYEQYF. The DNA of the CDR3 is TGCGCCAGCAGCTTGAACAGGGACTACGAGCAGTACTTC.

The chain uses TRBV10-2 and TRBJ2-3, with 9 bases lining up with TRBD2. Trimming removed 2 bases from V and 4 bases from J; junction bases left unmatched: 4. This CDR3 has 15 amino acids. Germline CDR1 and CDR2: WSHSY and SAAADI. CDR3 in DNA: TGCGCCAGCAGTGAGCGGCGGGGGGGCGCAGATACGCAGTATTTT. The encoded protein is CASSERRGGADTQYF.

This rearrangement joins TRBV6-6 to TRBJ2-7; 8 positions match TRBD1. The CDR3 loop spans 13 amino acids. Trimming cost V 5 bases and J 1 base; bases outside gene matches: 1. Looked up from germline, CDR1 is MNHNY and CDR2 is SVGAGI (reference sequence). This CDR3 reads CASSRDRSYEQYF. The CDR3, as DNA: TGTGCCAGCAGTCGGGACAGGTCCTACGAGCAGTACTTC.

The CDR3 DNA reads TGTGCCAGCAGTTTAAGGGGACATCCAAGTCTTTCCAGTAGGGACACTGAAGCTTTCTTT. Its translation: CASSLRGHPSLSSRDTEAFF. The rearrangement joins TRBV27 to TRBJ1-1; a weak D match, TRBD1 (6 bases). In germline, CDR1 is MNHEY, CDR2 SMNVEV (reference sequence). The germline V and J ends were trimmed by 2 bases and 3 bases, with 28 bases remaining between them. The CDR3 length is 20 residues.

The chain has TRBV28 and TRBJ2-7; 7 bases fit TRBD2. The trim removed 2 bases at V and 4 bases at J, leaving 8 bases unmatched. The CDR3 is made up of 15 amino acids. Germline loops: CDR1 MDHEN, CDR2 SYDVKM. In DNA form, the CDR3 reads TGTGCCAGCAGTTTAGATCGGGGACTACGATACGAGCAGTACTTC. It specifies CASSLDRGLRYEQYF.

Only one count was recorded for this clone. The gene calls are TRBV29-1 and TRBJ2-5; a possible D gene is TRBD1 (6 bases). CDR3 length equals 12 residues. Germline CDR1 reads SQVTM; CDR2 reads ANQGSEA. Trimming pared 5 bases from V and 5 bases from J, leaving 12 bases between. The CDR3 region is CSVQGFGETQYF. The CDR3 region has the DNA TGCAGCGTTCAGGGGTTTGGGGAGACCCAGTACTTC.

The J gene is TRBJ2-7, the V gene TRBV27; D is perhaps TRBD1 (5 bases). This CDR3 contains 13 residues. Germline V gene data show CDR1 as MNHEY and CDR2 as SMNVEV (reference sequence). The V gene lost 2 bases and the J gene lost 4 bases, with 9 bases spanning the gap. CDR3 in amino acids: CASSLHQGYEQYF. The CDR3 bases are TGTGCCAGCAGTTTACATCAGGGTTACGAGCAGTACTTC.

The rearrangement links TRBV7-8 to TRBJ2-5; D may be TRBD1 (5 bases). The germline CDR1 and CDR2 sequences are SGHVS and FQNEAQ. Trimming pared 5 bases from V and 3 bases from J, leaving 13 bases between. This CDR3 spans 14 amino acids. CDR3: CASSPGIVEETQYF. CDR3 in DNA: TGTGCCAGCAGCCCAGGGATAGTCGAAGAGACCCAGTACTTC.

The chain carries TRBV2 and TRBJ2-7; 8 bases match TRBD2. The CDR3 sequence is 14 residues long. In germline, CDR1 is SNHLY, CDR2 FYNNEI. The V and J ends lost 8 bases and 5 bases, in that order; junction bases with no gene match: 11. The CDR3 here is CASGLGRGDDEQYF. The CDR3 DNA reads TGTGCCAGCGGTTTAGGGCGGGGGGACGACGAGCAGTACTTC.

This clone is a singleton in its sample. This sequence joins TRBV29-1 and TRBJ2-7; 9 nucleotides agree with TRBD1. V shed 6 bases, J shed 7 bases, and the junction held 13 bases outside the gene matches. The CDR3 loop spans 14 amino acids. In germline, CDR1 is SQVTM, CDR2 ANQGSEA. As DNA, the CDR3 is TGCAGCGTGGGTGGGAAAACAGGGGGCCGGGAGCAGTACTTC. Its protein is CSVGGKTGGREQYF.

This clone was observed once. The rearrangement joins TRBV19 to TRBJ2-7; D is perhaps TRBD1 (5 bases). V lost 1 base to trimming and J lost 3 bases, with 10 bases between them. The CDR3 runs 14 residues. Germline CDR1 LNHDA, CDR2 SQIVND (reference sequence). Here the CDR3 DNA reads TGTGCCAGTAGTATAGGGGGCAAAATCTACGAGCAGTACTTC. Residues: CASSIGGKIYEQYF.

CDR3 sequence reads: CASSEPGLAGGGDTQYF. CDR3 nucleotides: TGTGCCAGCAGTGAACCGGGACTAGCGGGAGGTGGAGATACGCAGTATTTT. The rearrangement uses TRBV2 and TRBJ2-3; TRBD2 matches 15 bases. From germline, CDR1 is SNHLY and CDR2 FYNNEI. Trimming at V came to 2 bases and at J to 5 bases, leaving 5 bases not matched to a gene. CDR3 length: 17 residues.

V usage is TRBV30 and J usage is TRBJ2-1, with 8 bases identical to TRBD2. This CDR3 contains 12 residues. Trimming took 6 bases from V and 6 from J; bases not matched to a gene: 4. The germline CDR1 and CDR2 sequences are GTSNPN and SVGIG (reference sequence). CDR3 DNA sequence: TGTGCCTGCGGGGGGGCGGGCAATGAGCAGTTCTTC. This encodes CACGGAGNEQFF.

The table lists this clone with a few counts. This chain uses TRBV7-9 with TRBJ2-7, with TRBD1 identical over 7 bases. The V gene end was trimmed by 3 bases and the J gene end by 1 base; junction bases not matched to a gene: 6. This CDR3 has 15 amino acids. Germline lookup yields CDR1 SEHNR and CDR2 FQNEAQ (reference sequence). This CDR3 reads CASSFGTEDSYEQYF. CDR3 DNA sequence: TGTGCCAGCAGCTTTGGGACAGAGGATTCCTACGAGCAGTACTTC.

Comments on this clone: One end of the junction fails to match germline, which may point to a read error. The CDR3 loop reads CASSPQGDSSGANGLTF. The CDR3, as DNA: TGTGCCAGCAGCCCCCAGGGTGACAGCTCTGGGGCCAACGGCCTGACTTTC. V is TRBV4-2 and J is TRBJ2-6, with a tentative D call TRBD1 (5 bases). The CDR3 runs to 17 residues. CDR1 and CDR2 (germline): LGHNA, YNFKEQ.

The genes are TRBV9 and TRBJ1-3; D is unclear. Trimming removed 4 bases from V and 0 bases from J, with 14 bases in between. The CDR3 is 16 residues long. The germline V gene encodes CDR1 SGDLS and CDR2 YYNGEE. CDR3 amino acids: CASSPQTGSSGNTIYF. The CDR3 DNA sequence: TGTGCCAGCAGCCCCCAGACGGGGAGCTCTGGAAACACCATATATTTT.

This clone is medium-sized within its sample. V is TRBV25-1 and J is TRBJ1-1; 7 nucleotides line up with TRBD1. The V gene's germline CDR1 is MGHDK and CDR2 SYGVNS. V dropped 4 bases and J dropped 5; count of bases not matched to a gene: 1. This CDR3 contains 12 residues. CDR3 DNA sequence: TGTGCCAGCAGTGGACAGGGAACTGAAGCTTTCTTT. This sequence encodes CASSGQGTEAFF.

This chain links TRBV4-3 with TRBJ1-1; D is perhaps TRBD1 (6 bases). Germline V gives CDR1 LGHNA, CDR2 YSLEER. CDR3 size: 15 residues. Deletions cut 1 base from V and 5 bases from J, with 14 bases between. The CDR3 loop reads CASSQAGTGKTEAFF. The CDR3 region has the DNA TGCGCCAGCAGCCAAGCGGGTACAGGGAAGACTGAAGCTTTCTTT.

The chain recombines TRBV6-5 with TRBJ1-1; 7 bases align to TRBD1. Germline trimming cut 2 bases from V and 10 bases from J; bases unmatched to any gene: 10. This CDR3 is built from 14 residues. CDR1 is MNHEY and CDR2 is SVGAGI in the germline V gene. The CDR3 DNA sequence: TGTGCCAGCAGTTACAACAGGGGATACGGGAGAGCTTTCTTT. Its translation is CASSYNRGYGRAFF.